This T cell receptor (beta chain) is from a study of blood T cell repertoires in COVID-19. Overall study context: Researchers got acute and convalescent COVID-19 samples from the United States, Italy and Spain.

CDR1 and CDR2 (germline): SGHVS, FQNEAQ. The CDR3 is 16 residues long. The junction had 10 bases not matched to a gene; V was cut back by 1 base and J by 10 bases. Using immunoSEQ multiplex PCR, the repertoire was profiled, and TCRdb retains in-frame clones only, with some absent. This sample yields 100,000 or so clones, of which about 91% are seen a single time; around 2.3% belongs to the top ten. The V call is TRBV7-8, the J call TRBJ2-1; 10 nucleotides agree with TRBD1. The TCR sequence derives from a human donor with active COVID-19. The donor label of this sample is uncertain. Specimen: peripheral blood. CDR3 bases: TGTGCCAGCAGCTTAGAAACGGGACAGGGGTTTCGGGAGCAGTTCTTC. Residues: CASSLETGQGFREQFF.